Listed below are T cell receptor beta chains from one sample, sequenced in a study of blood T cell repertoires in COVID-19. The repertoire was sequenced with immunoSEQ multiplex PCR; TCRdb's copy has only in-frame clones and lacks some. The sample lists 150,000 or so clones, just over 85% occurring once. Sequences were obtained from peripheral blood. All receptors derive from a man aged 55 to 69 with acute or convalescent COVID-19. CDR3s include the opening cysteine and the closing phenylalanine or tryptophan. Fields, in order: J gene, clone size, V gene, D gene, CDR3 DNA, CDR3 protein. The D gene is left open where the match is weak. Some rows have no size entry. The others give once, few or many, or a class for an expanded clone.

TRBJ2-7 . TRBV9 . TGTGCCAGCAGCGTAGCCCCCTTCTACGAGCAGTACTTC CASSVAPFYEQYF
TRBJ1-4 . TRBV5-5 TRBD1 TGTGCCAGCAGCCCTGGGACAGGGGACGAAAAACTGTTTTTT CASSPGTGDEKLFF
TRBJ1-1 . TRBV28 . TGTGCCAGCAGTTTCGAGAGAGGGGCTTTCTTT CASSFERGAFF
TRBJ1-5 . TRBV5-6 . TGTGCCAGCAGCTTGCTTGGGGCTAGCAATCAGCCCCAGCATTTT CASSLLGASNQPQHF
TRBJ1-4 . TRBV6-6 . TGTGCCAGCAGACCCCCGACAGGTGCAACTAATGAAAAACTGTTTTTT CASRPPTGATNEKLFF
TRBJ2-3 . TRBV27 TRBD2 TGTGCCAGCAGTGCCCCAGTCGGCGGGAGCTGGACAGATACGCAGTATTTT CASSAPVGGSWTDTQYF
TRBJ1-2 few TRBV11-2 . TGTGCCAGCAGCTTAACCGCGAGTACTAACTATGGCTACACCTTC CASSLTASTNYGYTF
TRBJ1-1 . TRBV6-6 TRBD1 TGTGCCAGCAGCTGGACAGGATTTGAAGCTTTCTTT CASSWTGFEAFF
TRBJ1-2 . TRBV30 . TGTGCCTGGAGTGTACGGGGGAACTATGGCTACACCTTC CAWSVRGNYGYTF
TRBJ2-7 . TRBV24-1 TRBD2 TGTGCCACCAGTGAACCTGGGACTAACGAGCAGTACTTC CATSEPGTNEQYF
TRBJ2-5 . TRBV28 . TGTGCCAGCAGTGGGGCGTGGGAGACCCAGTACTTC CASSGAWETQYF